This T cell receptor (beta chain) was documented in a study of cytomegalovirus exposure and HLA in healthy donors (dated by TCRdb to 2016 to 2017). Concerning the study at large: An earlier analysis of approximately 550 of the donors reported roughly 300 Gb of sequence data and 100 million to 130 million unique TCR beta sequences from about 200 million T cells. Roughly 300 gigabases of sequencing data and 91 million or so unique TCR sequences made up an early release that covered approximately 620 HLA-typed donors. Among the roughly 390 genotyped donors, around 81% belonged to the genetic ancestry cluster associated with self-reported Caucasian donors. The study was designed to test whether signatures of past pathogen exposure could be identified by cataloging public T cell receptors. The study used immunosequencing to profile the T cell repertoires of 666 subjects and linked those repertoires to cytomegalovirus serostatus. Along with the 666-subject first cohort, a separate validation cohort of 120 different subjects was used. To predict cytomegalovirus infection status, the study combined high-throughput TCR immunosequencing, statistical association of individual TCRs with disease status, and machine learning. In a later analysis, previously published TCR beta repertoires from some 640 donors were re-analyzed and high-resolution HLA genotyping was added so that TCR occurrence patterns could be studied. In the later analysis, no new phenotypic data were used to find candidate immune exposures; instead, reliance was placed on TCR beta sequences and their occurrence across donors. In an earlier analysis of around 540 of the donors, high-throughput TCR beta sequencing was used to judge whether each TCR beta V gene segment behaved as functional or pseudogenic. Alongside the repertoire data, information on donor age, sex, ethnicity and CMV serostatus was compiled. In a later genetic analysis, genome-wide SNP genotypes for 398 of the 666 donors were used, and that subset was treated as a discovery cohort. All discovery cohort repertoires had been generated using a single sequencing platform. Both class I and class II loci were covered by HLA typing, at four-digit resolution. The number of typed donors differed by locus: about 620-640 for A, B, C, DRB1 and DQB1; 500 to 550 for DQA1; approximately 600 for DPA1; and approximately 450 for DPB1. Several DR-DQ haplotypes were handled as single units for association and clustering because linkage in the cohort was strong. Across some 400 genotyped donors of the cohort, an average of 235,054 unique TCR beta nucleotide sequences per donor were sequenced, and 15% to 20% of those sequences were non-productive. Findings and caveats that apply to the study as a whole: A total of roughly 160 TCR beta chains were listed by the study as associated with cytomegalovirus. Several of the top co-occurrence clusters appeared to be linked to parvovirus B19, influenza, CMV and Epstein-Barr virus, according to a later analysis. A later analysis found that TCR association rates varied across HLA loci, with DRB1 alleles showing the most associated TCRs and HLA-C alleles the fewest. Only TCR beta chains were sequenced in this cohort, and the absence of alpha or paired-chain data limited detectable features. A further reported finding was that TCR beta sequences accurately predicted the HLA-A and HLA-B alleles for most subjects in the first cohort. The 87-base-pair reads could not distinguish some IMGT-functional V segments, including TRBV6-2 and TRBV6-3, so those segments were excluded. Because HLA typing was unavailable for some donors at each locus, only the typed subset was used in association tests. It was suggested by the authors that the approach could potentially be generalized to other disease states and immunological phenotypes. While some public TCRs were present in many individuals, most TCR sequences turned up only very rarely across donors. An earlier analysis of around 600 of the donors showed that most TCR beta V segments appeared in productive rearrangements either about 87% or about 30% of the time, which broadly matched IMGT annotations. In a later analysis, HLA-associated TCR beta chains were found to be more clonally expanded and to have lower generation probabilities than equally common non-associated chains. Roughly uniform sequencing depth across donors was assumed in presence/absence analyses, although this assumption may not hold. Correlated functional status among segregating V segments might be attributable to linkage disequilibrium, but an unknown experimental factor could not be ruled out. In vitro tests confirmed that three of the cytomegalovirus-associated TCR beta chains recognize cytomegalovirus antigens. Because counts were too low, roughly 17 rarely observed V segments, including chromosome 9 orphons, were left out of the earlier analysis of 587 of the donors. Compared with the roughly 600-donor mean, donors in an Asian-associated ancestry cluster had fewer N-insertions in productive TCRs, according to a later genetic analysis. The only immune exposure information available for the cohort was CMV serostatus. At a false discovery rate of 0.05, a later analysis linked roughly 17,000 TCR beta sequences to specific HLA alleles. The classifier was reported to diagnose cytomegalovirus status with high specificity and sensitivity in both the original cohort and the validation cohort. In a later analysis, most CMV-associated TCR beta chains were found to appear HLA-restricted, with HLA associations seemingly driven largely by CMV exposure. A cluster of highly shared sequence variants was judged likely to represent a technical artifact of the sequencing pipeline. When HLA alleles, especially DR and DQ, strongly co-occurred, attributing TCR associations to individual alleles was difficult. V-gene and J-gene trimming of TCR beta chains was associated with a missense DCLRE1C variant in a later genetic analysis, and the association was replicated in an independent cohort.

The CDR3, cysteine through phenylalanine, is 14 amino acids long. The kept DNA is CDR3 alone, 42 bases in frame from the first base. Clipping removes 0 bases from V and 7 bases from J, with 3 as the unmatched junction base count. From the germline V gene, CDR1 is SGDLS and CDR2 is YYNGEE. For this clone: Which antigen it targets is not known. No base-level quality is on record; no much larger clone is a single base apart.

The library was generated by the immunoSEQ multiplex PCR assay. For the multiplex PCR, a mixture combining 60 forward primers for TCR Vbeta segments and 13 reverse primers for TCR Jbeta segments was used. The CDR3 region of rearranged TCR beta genes was amplified from genomic DNA by a multiplex PCR assay. The amplified TCR beta libraries were sequenced on the Illumina HiSeq System as 87-base-pair reads. Turning to the authors' computational methods: A later analysis tallied approximately 87 million unique TCR beta chains across the 700 or so repertoires, and approximately 12 million of those chains were shared by two or more donors. A nearest-neighbor algorithm error-corrected the raw reads and collapsed the reads into unique sequences, merging closely related sequences to remove PCR and sequencing errors. V, D and J gene segments were assigned by aligning CDR3 sequences to IMGT reference sequences. For a sequence to be retained, a match of at least six nucleotides to both a V gene segment and a J gene segment was required. A rearrangement was called productive if the CDR3 had no stop codons and remained in frame with V and J, and every other rearrangement was called non-productive. Following IMGT convention, CDR3 was defined as the stretch from the second conserved V-encoded cysteine to the conserved J-encoded phenylalanine. Sequences without an unambiguous match to a single V gene segment were excluded from the earlier analysis of about 600 of the donors. An earlier analysis of 587 of the donors classified V segments as functional when productive rearrangements were above 56.7% and as segregating when the standard deviation between donors was above 5%. A statistical classification framework was developed to diagnose cytomegalovirus status using the catalog of TCR beta chain sequences. In a later analysis, V and J genes were assigned by comparing TCR nucleotide sequences against IMGT/GENE-DB human TR gene sequences. In a later analysis, CDR3 sequences and most-parsimonious VDJ recombination scenarios were assigned using the TCRdist pipeline. In a later analysis, every TCR beta chain was defined by the combination of its CDR3 amino acid sequence and its V-gene family, and reads without a unique V-gene family were dropped. A later analysis removed roughly 590 highly shared, low-generation-probability nucleotide sequences to deal with suspected cross-contamination and a sequencing artifact. In a later analysis, a clonal expansion index for each public chain was calculated from normalized within-repertoire ranks of inferred template counts. Generation probabilities in a later analysis came from a VDJ recombination model fitted to out-of-frame rearrangements, and those results were checked against IGoR. A later analysis scored TCR-TCR, TCR-HLA and TCR-CMV co-occurrence with hypergeometric tests, applying a repertoire-size bias correction to TCR pairs. In a later analysis, false discovery rates were estimated by permuting HLA or CMV assignments 20 times. In a later analysis, co-occurring TCRs were grouped using DBSCAN, with TCRdist sequence similarity added in when clustering inside HLA-allele-positive subsets. Repertoires with fewer than 30,000 or more than 120,000 public chains were left out of co-occurrence clustering, as were about 5 repertoires with anomalous nucleotide sharing. In TCRdb, the immuneACCESS table is reduced to in-frame sequences with V and J assigned. These tables do not hold every clone; where another copy was compared, an unresolved V gene accounts for under half, and the others remain unexplained. V, J and clone size reflect that table, while D and trimming were determined from the DNA. In this sample the table shows about 160,000 clones, 75% to 85% of which occur a single time. The top ten constitute roughly 13% of the sample.

In total, over 600 healthy bone marrow donors made up the cohort. All cohort members were sampled while nominally healthy, although unrecorded immune exposures were likely present. The donor tested CMV seronegative and was one of the 352 seronegative cohort members. A peripheral blood sample was collected from each donor, and TCR beta sequencing was performed on peripheral blood mononuclear cells. Genomic DNA extraction from the blood cell samples was performed with the Qiagen DNeasy Blood Extraction Kit. The chain is made from TRBV9 and TRBJ2-1; 8 nucleotides in the junction match TRBD2. Input material: PBMCs. The origin of this receptor is a woman in her fifties or sixties in good health and CMV-seronegative. This receptor carries the CDR3 CASSVGAGANEQFF. DNA sequence: TGTGCCAGCAGCGTAGGAGCGGGAGCTAATGAGCAGTTCTTC.